Each of the 17 T cell receptor beta chains below was sequenced from the same sample in a study of T cell repertoires in cytomegalovirus infection. TCRdb used MiXCR to reprocess the reads, holding one entry per CDR3 protein. The sample carries roughly 720,000 distinct CDR3 sequences, 35% recorded once. Input material: PBMCs. The receptors were gathered from a human donor in good health (CMV status not recorded). Some clones in this sample may be carry-over from other donors' samples.

A few counts support this clonotype. The CDR3 sequence is CATSRLLGTDRLEKLFF. As DNA, the CDR3 is TGTGCCACCAGCAGATTACTAGGCACGGACAGGCTTGAAAAACTGTTTTTT. This rearrangement joins TRBV15 to TRBJ1-4; 7 bases map to TRBD1. Germline V CDR1 and CDR2: LNHNV, YYDKDF (reference sequence). V was clipped by 2 bases and J by 7 bases; unmatched bases: 13. The CDR3 is made up of 17 amino acids. Looking up the rest from reference TRBV15 and TRBJ1-4 gives the full variable domain: DAMVIQNPRYQVTQFGKPVTLSCSQTLNHNVMYWYQQKSSQAPKLLFHYYDKDFNNEADTPDNFQSRRPNTSFCFLDIRSPGLGDTAMYLCATSRLLGTDRLEKLFFGSGTQLSVL.

A few counts support this clonotype. The chain couples TRBV28 to TRBJ1-2, with no clear D. CDR1 and CDR2 from the germline V gene are MDHEN and SYDVKM. V lost 3 bases and J lost 8, with 13 bases in between. The CDR3 is made up of 13 amino acids. The CDR3 reads CASSLLRRVGYTF. The CDR3 DNA reads TGTGCCAGCAGTTTGCTTCGGCGAGTAGGCTACACCTTC.

The gene calls are TRBV6-1 and TRBJ2-7; D remains ambiguous. The germline CDR1 and CDR2 sequences are MNHNS and SASEGT. The CDR3 covers 16 residues. The V end lost 2 bases, the J end lost 0 bases, and 14 bases lay between the germline ends. The CDR3 DNA is TGTGCCAGCAGTGAACGAGTCATAAGGAGCTCCTACGAGCAGTACTTC. Its protein product is CASSERVIRSSYEQYF.

The chain carries TRBV11-2 and TRBJ1-2, with a possible D match to TRBD1 (5 bases). The germline V gene encodes CDR1 SGHAT and CDR2 FQNNGV. With 4 bases removed from V and 3 bases from J, the gap between germline ends came to 15 bases. This CDR3 is built from 15 residues. The CDR3 sequence: CASSSSGTAYYGYTF. For the CDR3, the DNA is TGTGCCAGCAGCTCGTCCGGGACGGCCTACTATGGCTACACCTTC.

This chain uses TRBV28 with TRBJ2-7; 7 nucleotides align to TRBD2. CDR3 length: 14 amino acids. Germline V gene data show CDR1 as MDHEN and CDR2 as SYDVKM. Germline trimming cut 3 bases from V and 0 bases from J; bases unmatched to any gene: 2. CDR3: CASSFGTTSYEQYF. DNA of the CDR3: TGTGCCAGCAGTTTCGGGACTACCTCCTACGAGCAGTACTTC.

The table lists this clonotype with a few counts. This chain uses TRBV2 with TRBJ2-4; a possible D gene is TRBD2 (5 bases). Germline V gene lookup returns CDR1 SNHLY and CDR2 FYNNEI. Trimming left V 6 bases short and J 3 bases short, with 15 bases between. This CDR3 spans 15 amino acids. The CDR3 sequence: CASRLRAADKNIQYF. The DNA for the CDR3 is TGTGCCAGCAGGCTGAGGGCGGCGGACAAAAACATTCAGTACTTC. The variable domain in full, with the rest retrieved from reference TRBV2 and TRBJ2-4, is EPEVTQTPSHQVTQMGQEVILRCVPISNHLYFYWYRQILGQKVEFLVSFYNNEISEKSEIFDDQFSVERPDGSNFTLKIRSTKLEDSAMYFCASRLRAADKNIQYFGAGTRLSVL.

This clonotype was detected once. The V gene is TRBV24-1, the J gene TRBJ2-1; D unclear. The germline V gene has CDR1 KGHDR and CDR2 SFDVKD. This CDR3 contains 11 residues. Trimming cost V 1 base and J 13 bases, with 7 bases left between them. The CDR3 DNA reads as TGTGCCACCAGTGATTTTGACCACCAGTTCTTC. Its protein product is CATSDFDHQFF.

To note about this clonotype: A single base separates this from a much larger clone, so it may be a read error. This chain links TRBV12-3 or TRBV12-4 with TRBJ2-2, with TRBD2 identical over 7 bases. The CDR3 totals 11 residues. CDR3 in DNA: TGTGCCAGCAGTGGGAGCGGGAAGCTGTTTTTT. Protein: CASSGSGKLFF.

This clonotype has more than one count but fewer than ten. The DNA for the CDR3 is TGTGCCAGCTTCCGGGGGGGGACTGAAGCTTTCTTT. It translates to CASFRGGTEAFF. The rearrangement joins TRBV27 to TRBJ1-1; D perhaps matches TRBD1 (5 bases). The germline CDR1 and CDR2 sequences are MNHEY and SMNVEV (reference sequence). The CDR3 is 12 amino acids. Trimming took 8 bases from V and 5 from J, leaving 12 bases between them.

Turning to this clonotype: A much larger clone differs from this one at a single base, so this may be a read error. The J gene is TRBJ2-7, the V gene TRBV7-2; 14 nucleotides line up with TRBD2. This CDR3 has 19 residues. V shed 5 bases, J shed 5 bases, and the junction held 17 bases outside the gene matches. The germline V gene encodes CDR1 SGHTA and CDR2 FQGNSA. In DNA, the CDR3 is TGTGCCAGCAGCCCTGGGACTAGCGGGAGTGCCGGTCGGAGGGACGAGCAGTACTTC. The encoded protein is CASSPGTSGSAGRRDEQYF.

This clonotype was seen many times. CDR3 region: CASSLASGSSSYNEQFF. In DNA, the CDR3 is TGTGCCAGCAGCTTAGCTAGCGGGTCGAGCTCCTACAATGAGCAGTTCTTC. The rearrangement joins TRBV7-6 to TRBJ2-1; 7 positions match TRBD2. The CDR3 consists of 17 residues. From germline, CDR1 is SGHVS and CDR2 FNYEAQ. With V trimmed by 0 bases and J by 0 bases, 5 bases remained unmatched.

The sample holds a few counts of this clonotype. The rearrangement uses TRBV12-3 or TRBV12-4 and TRBJ2-3; D uncertain. With 6 bases removed from V and 8 bases from J, the gap between germline ends came to 24 bases. The CDR3 has 16 amino acids. DNA for the CDR3: TGTGCCAGCAGACCCCCGGGTGCCTTCCGAACCGGTACGCAGTATTTT. It encodes CASRPPGAFRTGTQYF.

This clonotype was seen at least ten times. The CDR3 nucleotides are TGTGCCAGCAGCAATGACGAGACCGCTAACTATGGCTACACCTTC. Translated: CASSNDETANYGYTF. The J gene is TRBJ1-2, the V gene TRBV7-2, with no clear D. Germline loops: CDR1 SGHTA, CDR2 FQGNSA. This CDR3 spans 15 amino acids. V gave up 5 bases and J gave up 0 bases, with 13 bases separating them.

This clonotype was recorded a few times. V gene TRBV19 combines with J gene TRBJ1-4; 9 nucleotides agree with TRBD1. After removal of 3 bases from V and 8 bases from J, the junction contained 13 bases not matched to a gene. Germline CDR1 reads LNHDA; CDR2 reads SQIVND (reference sequence). The CDR3 loop spans 17 amino acids. The CDR3 DNA reads TGTGCCAGTAGTATCCGCGGTGAGGGACAGGGACGCGAAAAACTGTTTTTT. This translates into CASSIRGEGQGREKLFF.

The chain recombines TRBV10-3 with TRBJ2-5; TRBD2 matches 10 bases. The CDR3 totals 16 residues. V was clipped by 5 bases and J by 1 base; unmatched bases: 7. Germline V lookup: CDR1 ENHRY, CDR2 SYGVKD. The CDR3 sequence: CAISSKAGGTQETQYF. The CDR3 DNA follows: TGTGCCATCAGTTCGAAAGCGGGGGGGACCCAAGAGACCCAGTACTTC.

Of note for this clonotype: The conserved phenylalanine or tryptophan normally closing the CDR3 is absent here, so this likely arose from a read error. The chain uses TRBV6-6 and TRBJ2-1, with D perhaps matching TRBD2 (6 bases). CDR3 size: 16 residues. Germline V gene data show CDR1 as MNHNY and CDR2 as SVGAGI (reference sequence). Trimming removed 2 bases at V and 6 bases at J, with 17 bases between. CDR3 nucleotide sequence: TGTGCCAGCAGTTACGCAGGGACTGGAGGTCCCAATGAGCAGTTCGTC. This sequence encodes CASSYAGTGGPNEQFV.

The chain carries TRBV30 and TRBJ2-3; D call uncertain. Germline loops: CDR1 GTSNPN, CDR2 SVGIG (reference sequence). CDR3 length: 14 amino acids. Deletions cut 5 bases from V and 6 bases from J, with 18 bases between. The CDR3 is CAWRASSHRDTQYF. CDR3 bases: TGTGCCTGGCGGGCCTCAAGCCACCGGGATACGCAGTATTTT.